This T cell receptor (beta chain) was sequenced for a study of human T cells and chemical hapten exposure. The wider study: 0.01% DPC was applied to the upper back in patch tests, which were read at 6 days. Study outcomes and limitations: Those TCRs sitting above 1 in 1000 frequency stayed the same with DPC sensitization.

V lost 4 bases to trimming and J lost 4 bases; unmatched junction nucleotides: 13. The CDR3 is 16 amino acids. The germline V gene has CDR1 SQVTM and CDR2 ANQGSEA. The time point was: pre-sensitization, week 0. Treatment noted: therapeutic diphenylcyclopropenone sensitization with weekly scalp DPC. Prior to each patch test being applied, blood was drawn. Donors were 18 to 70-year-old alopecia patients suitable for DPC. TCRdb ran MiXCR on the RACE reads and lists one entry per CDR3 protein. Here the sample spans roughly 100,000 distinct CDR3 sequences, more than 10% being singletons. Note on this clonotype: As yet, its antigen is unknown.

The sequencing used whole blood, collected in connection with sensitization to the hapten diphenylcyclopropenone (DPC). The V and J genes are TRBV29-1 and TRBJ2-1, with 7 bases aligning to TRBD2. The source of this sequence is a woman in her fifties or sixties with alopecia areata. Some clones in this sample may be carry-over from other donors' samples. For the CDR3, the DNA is TGCAGCGTTGCCTTCGAGGAAGCGGGGAAATACAATGAGCAGTTCTTC. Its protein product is CSVAFEEAGKYNEQFF.